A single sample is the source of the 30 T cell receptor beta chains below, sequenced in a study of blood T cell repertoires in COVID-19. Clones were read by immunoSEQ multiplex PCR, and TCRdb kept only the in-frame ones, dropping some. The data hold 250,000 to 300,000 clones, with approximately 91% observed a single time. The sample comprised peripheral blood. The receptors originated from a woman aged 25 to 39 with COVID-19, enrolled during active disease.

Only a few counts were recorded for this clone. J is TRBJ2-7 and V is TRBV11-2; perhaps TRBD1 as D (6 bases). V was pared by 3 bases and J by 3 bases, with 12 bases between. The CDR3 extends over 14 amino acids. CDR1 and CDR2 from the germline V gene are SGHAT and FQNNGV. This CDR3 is CASSFFSGVYEQYF. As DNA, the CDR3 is TGTGCCAGCAGCTTTTTTTCAGGGGTCTACGAGCAGTACTTC.

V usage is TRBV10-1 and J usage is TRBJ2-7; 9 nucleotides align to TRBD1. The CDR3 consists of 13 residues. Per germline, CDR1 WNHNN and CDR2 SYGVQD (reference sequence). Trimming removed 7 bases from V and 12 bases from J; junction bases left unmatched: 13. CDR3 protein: CASTGAPGTGRYF. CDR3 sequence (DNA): TGCGCCAGCACCGGAGCCCCCGGGACAGGGAGGTACTTC.

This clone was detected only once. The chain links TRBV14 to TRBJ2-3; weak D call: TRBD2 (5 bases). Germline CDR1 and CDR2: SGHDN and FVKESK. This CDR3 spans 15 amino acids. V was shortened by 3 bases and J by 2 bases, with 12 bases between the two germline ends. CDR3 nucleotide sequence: TGTGCCAGCAGCCAGAGCCTGACTACCACAGATACGCAGTATTTT. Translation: CASSQSLTTTDTQYF.

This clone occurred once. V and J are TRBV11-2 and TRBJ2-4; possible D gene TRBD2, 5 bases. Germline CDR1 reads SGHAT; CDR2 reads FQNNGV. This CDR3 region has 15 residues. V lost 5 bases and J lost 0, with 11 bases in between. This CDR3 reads CASSPRGIAKNIQYF. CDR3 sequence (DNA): TGTGCCAGCAGCCCCCGGGGAATAGCCAAAAACATTCAGTACTTC.

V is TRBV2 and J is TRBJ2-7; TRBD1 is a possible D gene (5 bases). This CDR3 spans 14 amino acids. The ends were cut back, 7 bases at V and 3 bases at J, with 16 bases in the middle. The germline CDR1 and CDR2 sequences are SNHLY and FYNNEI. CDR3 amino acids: CASNWQGRLYEQYF. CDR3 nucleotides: TGTGCCAGCAATTGGCAGGGAAGGCTCTACGAGCAGTACTTC.

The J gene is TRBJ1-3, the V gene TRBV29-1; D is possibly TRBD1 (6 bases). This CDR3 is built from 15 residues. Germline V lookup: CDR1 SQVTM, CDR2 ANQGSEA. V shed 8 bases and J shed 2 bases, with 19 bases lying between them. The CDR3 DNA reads TGCAGCTTAGTCCTACAGGGCCCCCCTGGAAACACCATATATTTT. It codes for CSLVLQGPPGNTIYF.

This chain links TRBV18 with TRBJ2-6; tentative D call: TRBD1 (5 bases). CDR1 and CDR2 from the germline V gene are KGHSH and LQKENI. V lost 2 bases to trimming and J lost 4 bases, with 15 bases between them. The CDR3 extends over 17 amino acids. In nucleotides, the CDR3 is TGTGCCAGCTCACCAGTTCAGGGTACTACCGGGGCCAACGTCCTGACTTTC. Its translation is CASSPVQGTTGANVLTF.

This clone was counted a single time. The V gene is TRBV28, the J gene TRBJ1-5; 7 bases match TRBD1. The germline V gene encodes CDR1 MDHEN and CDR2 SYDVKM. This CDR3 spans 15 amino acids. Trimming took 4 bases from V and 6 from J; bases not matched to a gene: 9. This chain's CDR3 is CASSYDRAITQPQHF. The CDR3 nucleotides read TGTGCCAGCAGTTACGACAGGGCTATTACTCAGCCCCAGCATTTT. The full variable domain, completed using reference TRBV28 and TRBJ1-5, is DVKVTQSSRYLVKRTGEKVFLECVQDMDHENMFWYRQDPGLGLRLIYFSYDVKMKEKGDIPEGYSVSREKKERFSLILESASTNQTSMYLCASSYDRAITQPQHFGDGTRLSIL.

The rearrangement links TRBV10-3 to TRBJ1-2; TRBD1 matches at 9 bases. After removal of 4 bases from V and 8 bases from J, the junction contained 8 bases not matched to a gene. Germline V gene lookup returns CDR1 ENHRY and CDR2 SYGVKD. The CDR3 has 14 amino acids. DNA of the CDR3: TGTGCCATCAGTGCGGGACAGGGTGAGAACGGCTACACCTTC. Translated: CAISAGQGENGYTF.

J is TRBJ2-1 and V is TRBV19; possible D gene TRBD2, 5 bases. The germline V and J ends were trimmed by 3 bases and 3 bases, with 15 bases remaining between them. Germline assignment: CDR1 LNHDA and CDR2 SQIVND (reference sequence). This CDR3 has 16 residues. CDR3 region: CASSIDGTGFYNEQFF. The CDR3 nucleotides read TGTGCCAGTAGTATTGACGGAACGGGATTCTACAATGAGCAGTTCTTC. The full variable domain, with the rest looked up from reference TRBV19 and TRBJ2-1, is DGGITQSPKYLFRKEGQNVTLSCEQNLNHDAMYWYRQDPGQGLRLIYYSQIVNDFQKGDIAEGYSVSREKKESFPLTVTSAQKNPTAFYLCASSIDGTGFYNEQFFGPGTRLTVL.

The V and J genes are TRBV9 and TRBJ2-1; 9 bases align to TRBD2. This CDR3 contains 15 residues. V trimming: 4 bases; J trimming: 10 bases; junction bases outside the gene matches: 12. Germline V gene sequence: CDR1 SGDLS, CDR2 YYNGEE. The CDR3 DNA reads TGTGCCAGCAGCCCCGGGGGACTAGCCCACTTGGAGCAGTTCTTC. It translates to CASSPGGLAHLEQFF.

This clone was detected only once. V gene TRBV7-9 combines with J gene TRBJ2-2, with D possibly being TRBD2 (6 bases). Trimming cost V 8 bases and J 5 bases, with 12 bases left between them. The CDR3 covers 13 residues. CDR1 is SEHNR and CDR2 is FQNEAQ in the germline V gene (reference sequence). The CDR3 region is CASQNSGTGELFF. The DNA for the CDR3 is TGTGCCAGCCAGAACAGCGGGACCGGGGAGCTGTTTTTT.

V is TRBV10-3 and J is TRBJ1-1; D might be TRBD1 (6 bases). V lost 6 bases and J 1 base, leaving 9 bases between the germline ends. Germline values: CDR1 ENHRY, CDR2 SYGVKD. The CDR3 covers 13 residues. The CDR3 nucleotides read TGTGCCATCAGCTTACAGGGGAACACTGAAGCTTTCTTT. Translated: CAISLQGNTEAFF.

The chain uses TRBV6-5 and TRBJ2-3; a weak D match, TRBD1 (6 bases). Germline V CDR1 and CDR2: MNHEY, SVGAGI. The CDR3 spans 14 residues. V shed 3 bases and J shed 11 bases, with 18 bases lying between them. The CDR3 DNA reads TGTGCCAGCAGTTATTCCGGGACAAGGTTTTTGCAGTATTTT. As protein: CASSYSGTRFLQYF.

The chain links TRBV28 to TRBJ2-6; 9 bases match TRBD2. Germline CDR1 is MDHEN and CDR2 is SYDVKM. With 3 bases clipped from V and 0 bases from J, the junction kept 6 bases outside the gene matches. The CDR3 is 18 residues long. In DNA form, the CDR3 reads TGTGCCAGCAGTTTCTCAGCGGGAGGCTACTCTGGGGCCAACGTCCTGACTTTC. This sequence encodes CASSFSAGGYSGANVLTF.

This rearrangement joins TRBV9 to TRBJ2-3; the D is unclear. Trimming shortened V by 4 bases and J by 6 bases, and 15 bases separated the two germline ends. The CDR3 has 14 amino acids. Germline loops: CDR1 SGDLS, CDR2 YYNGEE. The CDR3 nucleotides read TGTGCCAGCAGCAACACCATCGACACGGATACGCAGTATTTT. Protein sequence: CASSNTIDTDTQYF.

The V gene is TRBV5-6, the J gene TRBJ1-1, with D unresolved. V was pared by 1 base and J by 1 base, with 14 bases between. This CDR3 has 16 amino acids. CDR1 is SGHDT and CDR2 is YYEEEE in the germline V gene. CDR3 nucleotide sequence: TGTGCCAGCAGCTTGCCGTACGGGAGATGGAACACTGAAGCTTTCTTT. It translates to CASSLPYGRWNTEAFF.

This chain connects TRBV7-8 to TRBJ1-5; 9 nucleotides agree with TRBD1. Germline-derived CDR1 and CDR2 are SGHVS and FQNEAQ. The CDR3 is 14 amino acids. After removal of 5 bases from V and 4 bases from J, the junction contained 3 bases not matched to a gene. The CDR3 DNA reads TGTGCCAGCAGCCCTGGGACAGGGAATCAGCCCCAGCATTTT. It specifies CASSPGTGNQPQHF.

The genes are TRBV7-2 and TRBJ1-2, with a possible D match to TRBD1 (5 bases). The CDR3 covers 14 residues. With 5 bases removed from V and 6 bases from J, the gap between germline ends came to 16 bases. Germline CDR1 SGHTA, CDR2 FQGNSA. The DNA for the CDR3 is TGTGCCAGCAGCCATACTGGGAGGGGAAATGGCTACACCTTC. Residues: CASSHTGRGNGYTF.

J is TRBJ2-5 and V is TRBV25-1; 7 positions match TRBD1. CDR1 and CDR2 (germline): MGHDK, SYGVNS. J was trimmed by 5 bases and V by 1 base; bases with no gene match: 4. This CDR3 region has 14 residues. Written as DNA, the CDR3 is TGTGCCAGCAGTGAATTAGGACAGGAGGAGACCCAGTACTTC. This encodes CASSELGQEETQYF.

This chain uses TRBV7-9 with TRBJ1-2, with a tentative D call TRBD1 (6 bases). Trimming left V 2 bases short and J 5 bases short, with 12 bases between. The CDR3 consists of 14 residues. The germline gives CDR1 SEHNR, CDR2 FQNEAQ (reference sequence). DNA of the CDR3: TGTGCCAGCAGCTTAAGTAACAGGGCTTATGGCTACACCTTC. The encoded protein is CASSLSNRAYGYTF. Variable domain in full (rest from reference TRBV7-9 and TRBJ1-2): DTGVSQNPRHKITKRGQNVTFRCDPISEHNRLYWYRQTLGQGPEFLTYFQNEAQLEKSRLLSDRFSAERPKGSFSTLEIQRTEQGDSAMYLCASSLSNRAYGYTFGSGTRLTVV.

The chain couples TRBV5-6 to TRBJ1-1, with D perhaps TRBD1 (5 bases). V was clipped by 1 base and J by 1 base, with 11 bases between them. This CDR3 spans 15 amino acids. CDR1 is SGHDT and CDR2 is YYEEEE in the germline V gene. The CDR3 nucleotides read TGTGCCAGCAGCTTGCGGCAGGGCCGGAACACTGAAGCTTTCTTT. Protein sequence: CASSLRQGRNTEAFF.

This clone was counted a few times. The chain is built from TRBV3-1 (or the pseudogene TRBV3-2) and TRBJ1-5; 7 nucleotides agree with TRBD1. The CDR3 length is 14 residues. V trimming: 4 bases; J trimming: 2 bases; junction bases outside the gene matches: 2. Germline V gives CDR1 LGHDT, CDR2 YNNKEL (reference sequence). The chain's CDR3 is CASSPQGGNQPQHF. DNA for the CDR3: TGTGCCAGCAGCCCCCAGGGGGGCAATCAGCCCCAGCATTTT.

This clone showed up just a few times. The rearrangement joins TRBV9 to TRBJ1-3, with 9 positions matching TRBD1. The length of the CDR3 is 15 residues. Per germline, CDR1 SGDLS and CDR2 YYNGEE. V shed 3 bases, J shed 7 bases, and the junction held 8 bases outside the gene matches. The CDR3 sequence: CASSARTGARNTIYF. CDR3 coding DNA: TGTGCCAGCAGCGCAAGGACAGGGGCCCGGAACACCATATATTTT.

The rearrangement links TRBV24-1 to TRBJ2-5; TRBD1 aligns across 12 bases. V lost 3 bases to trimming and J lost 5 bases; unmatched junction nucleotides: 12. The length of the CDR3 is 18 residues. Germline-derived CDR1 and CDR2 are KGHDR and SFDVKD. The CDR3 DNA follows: TGTGCCACCAGTGATCCATCCCATGGGACAGGGGGCGCGGAGACCCAGTACTTC. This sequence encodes CATSDPSHGTGGAETQYF.

The CDR3 region is CASSFGQSTEAFF. CDR3 nucleotide sequence: TGTGCCAGCAGTTTTGGGCAGTCTACTGAAGCTTTCTTT. The chain is built from TRBV28 and TRBJ1-1; D is undetermined. The V end lost 3 bases, the J end lost 5 bases, and 10 bases lay between the germline ends. CDR1 MDHEN and CDR2 SYDVKM come from the germline V gene. This CDR3 is built from 13 residues.

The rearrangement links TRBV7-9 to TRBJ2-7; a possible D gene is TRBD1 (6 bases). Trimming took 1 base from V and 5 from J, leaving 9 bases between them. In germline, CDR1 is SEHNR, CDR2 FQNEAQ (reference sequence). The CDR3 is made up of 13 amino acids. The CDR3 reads CASSLEGGNEQYF. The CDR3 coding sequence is TGTGCCAGCAGCTTAGAAGGGGGAAACGAGCAGTACTTC.

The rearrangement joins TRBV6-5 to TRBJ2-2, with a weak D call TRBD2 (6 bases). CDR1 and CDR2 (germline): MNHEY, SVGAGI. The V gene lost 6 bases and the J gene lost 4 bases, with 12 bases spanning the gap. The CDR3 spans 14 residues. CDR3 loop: CASRDLGGTGELFF. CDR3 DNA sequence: TGTGCCAGCAGGGACTTGGGGGGCACCGGGGAGCTGTTTTTT.

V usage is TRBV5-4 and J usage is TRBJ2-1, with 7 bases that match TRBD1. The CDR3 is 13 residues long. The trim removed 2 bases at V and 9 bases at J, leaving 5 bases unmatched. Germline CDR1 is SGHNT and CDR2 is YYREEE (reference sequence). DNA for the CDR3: TGTGCCAGCAGCTTCGACAGGGCGTTTGAGCAGTTCTTC. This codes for CASSFDRAFEQFF.

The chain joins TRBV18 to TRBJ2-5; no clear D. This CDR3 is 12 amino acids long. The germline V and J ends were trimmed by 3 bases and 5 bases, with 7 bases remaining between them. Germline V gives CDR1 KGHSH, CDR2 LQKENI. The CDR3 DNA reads TGTGCCAGCTCACCCGTCGGGGAGACCCAGTACTTC. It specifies CASSPVGETQYF.